This T cell receptor (beta chain) came from a study of regulatory T cells in long-lasting Graves disease. Unmatched junction bases numbered 5, after V lost 4 bases and J lost 2 bases. Per germline, CDR1 KGHSH and CDR2 LQKENI. The length of the CDR3 is 16 residues. Noted time point: newly diagnosed GD, antithyroid drugs for less than 3 months. The TCR library was prepared using RNA isolated from PBMCs. CDR3-region Arm-PCR and iRepertoire HTBI primers produced the TCR beta libraries. TCRdb ran MiXCR on the multiplex PCR reads and lists one entry per CDR3 protein. This sample has a few hundred thousand distinct CDR3 sequences, with about a sixth found just once. This sample also appeared in a second study, on T cells in Graves' hyperthyroidism and ophthalmopathy. As that study records: Thyroid ultrasound and orbital computed tomography, with clinical symptoms and serum thyroxine and TRAb, informed diagnoses.

The specimen comprised peripheral blood mononuclear cells (PBMCs), sampled at new diagnosis, from a patient treated with antithyroid drugs. The TCR sequence derives from a woman younger than 30 with Graves disease. The J gene is TRBJ2-1, the V gene TRBV18; TRBD2 aligns across 10 bases. CDR3 bases: TGTGCCAGCTCACGCCGGACTAGCGGCACCTACAATGAGCAGTTCTTC. As protein: CASSRRTSGTYNEQFF.